The 5 T cell receptor beta chains below all came from one sample that was sequenced in a study of cytomegalovirus exposure and HLA in healthy donors. The PCR contained 60 Vbeta and 13 Jbeta primers. This table comes from immunoSEQ multiplex PCR, and its TCRdb copy is limited to in-frame clones, with some not included. The sample has roughly 220,000 clones, 79% seen once. The sample consisted of PBMCs. The receptors were gathered from a man aged 45-65 years in good health and CMV-seronegative.

This clone was recorded only once. The chain recombines TRBV27 with TRBJ1-4; D perhaps matches TRBD1 (5 bases). The CDR3 runs 14 residues. Germline CDR1 and CDR2: MNHEY and SMNVEV (reference sequence). V was clipped by 7 bases and J by 10 bases, with 19 bases between them. The CDR3 here is CASTLRGDGGKLFF. The CDR3 nucleotides read TGTGCCAGCACCCTTCGGGGAGACGGGGGAAAACTGTTTTTT.

The V gene is TRBV11-2, the J gene TRBJ2-2; tentatively, D is TRBD1 (6 bases). The CDR3 has 14 amino acids. CDR1 and CDR2 (germline): SGHAT, FQNNGV. Deletions cut 3 bases from V and 5 bases from J, with 10 bases between. The DNA for the CDR3 is TGTGCCAGCAGCTTTCAGGGGTGGACCGGGGAGCTGTTTTTT. Translated, it gives CASSFQGWTGELFF.

The chain employs TRBV4-1 and TRBJ2-5; the D gene is possibly TRBD2 (5 bases). The V gene's germline CDR1 is MGHRA and CDR2 YSYEKL. Between the trimmed V and J ends, which lost 4 bases and 1 base, there was a span of 13 bases. The CDR3 runs 15 residues. This chain's CDR3 is CASSLGSGTQETQYF. The CDR3 bases are TGCGCCAGCAGCCTAGGAAGCGGAACCCAAGAGACCCAGTACTTC.

The DNA for the CDR3 is TGTGCCAGCAGCTGGGACACCTCCTACGAGCAGTACTTC. Protein: CASSWDTSYEQYF. The V and J genes are TRBV11-1 and TRBJ2-7; D might be TRBD1 (6 bases). The CDR3 spans 13 residues. Trimming removed 4 bases at V and 0 bases at J, with 7 bases between. From germline, CDR1 is SGHAT and CDR2 FQDESV (reference sequence).

The CDR3 coding sequence is TGCGCCAGCAGCTTGGAGTTCCCGGGAAGCACCCCAGATACGCAGTATTTT. Its protein is CASSLEFPGSTPDTQYF. The chain employs TRBV5-1 and TRBJ2-3; perhaps TRBD2 as D (5 bases). CDR3 length: 17 amino acids. The germline V gene encodes CDR1 SGHRS and CDR2 YFSETQ. V lost 0 bases, J lost 4 bases, and 18 bases lay in between.